These 7 T cell receptor beta chains share one sample of origin, sequenced in a study of shared clonotypes between healthy human individuals. Assay: immunoSEQ multiplex PCR; the TCRdb copy retains only in-frame clones and omits some. Seen here are over a million clones, roughly 75% observed once, and the top ten hold over 1.3%. The sequenced material came from memory CD4+ T cells sorted from blood. Sample subset: CD45RA-negative fraction. Every receptor here comes from a man in his late teens or twenties in good health.

The chain couples TRBV27 to TRBJ1-2; D gene unclear. Germline CDR1 and CDR2: MNHEY and SMNVEV (reference sequence). CDR3 size: 13 residues. With 4 bases removed from V and 4 bases from J, the gap between germline ends came to 10 bases. The CDR3 DNA is TGTGCCAGCAGTTCGGGGTTTGGCTATGGCTACACCTTC. It codes for CASSSGFGYGYTF.

V is TRBV2 and J is TRBJ1-2; D is ambiguous. V dropped 10 bases and J dropped 4 bases, with 19 bases sitting between them. This CDR3 region has 14 residues. CDR1 and CDR2 from the germline V gene are SNHLY and FYNNEI. The CDR3 protein is CATTVLQSIYGYTF. The CDR3 region has the DNA TGTGCCACCACAGTACTACAGAGCATCTATGGCTACACCTTC.

J is TRBJ1-2 and V is TRBV5-5; 8 nucleotides agree with TRBD1. Germline V gene data show CDR1 as SGHKS and CDR2 as YYEKEE (reference sequence). J lost 5 bases, V lost 2 bases, and 5 bases had no gene match. The CDR3 spans 14 residues. The CDR3 loop reads CASSLGQGPYGYTF. The DNA for the CDR3 is TGTGCCAGCAGCTTAGGACAGGGCCCATATGGCTACACCTTC. Supplemented by reference TRBV5-5 and TRBJ1-2, the full variable domain reads DAGVTQSPTHLIKTRGQQVTLRCSPISGHKSVSWYQQVLGQGPQFIFQYYEKEERGRGNFPDRFSARQFPNYSSELNVNALLLGDSALYLCASSLGQGPYGYTFGSGTRLTVV.

The V gene is TRBV18, the J gene TRBJ2-1; 7 bases fit TRBD2. Unmatched junction bases numbered 5, after V lost 0 bases and J lost 6 bases. CDR3 size: 15 residues. Germline CDR1 is KGHSH and CDR2 is LQKENI. Here the CDR3 reads CASSPPQRGRNEQFF. The CDR3 DNA sequence: TGTGCCAGCTCACCACCCCAGCGGGGACGCAATGAGCAGTTCTTC.

This clone was counted a single time. The V gene is TRBV29-1, the J gene TRBJ2-5; 7 positions agree with TRBD1. Trimming cost V 7 bases and J 6 bases; bases outside gene matches: 8. Germline CDR1 SQVTM, CDR2 ANQGSEA. This CDR3 region has 12 residues. CDR3: CSGRQGVQTQYF. The DNA for the CDR3 is TGCAGCGGAAGACAGGGAGTACAGACCCAGTACTTC.

This chain connects TRBV4-3 to TRBJ1-5, with TRBD1 identical over 7 bases. Trimming at V came to 5 bases and at J to 3 bases, leaving 7 bases not matched to a gene. Looked up from germline, CDR1 is LGHNA and CDR2 is YSLEER. CDR3 length equals 15 residues. DNA for the CDR3: TGCGCCAGCAGCAAATGGACAGGCTCCAATCAGCCCCAGCATTTT. Translating gives CASSKWTGSNQPQHF.

The V gene is TRBV19, the J gene TRBJ2-4, with D tentatively TRBD1 or TRBD2 (5 bases each). The V and J ends lost 5 bases and 0 bases respectively, with 20 bases between them. The CDR3 covers 18 residues. Per the germline V gene, CDR1 is LNHDA and CDR2 is SQIVND (reference sequence). CDR3 loop: CASSPKGTGLRAKNIQYF. CDR3 coding DNA: TGTGCCAGTAGTCCAAAAGGGACGGGGTTAAGAGCCAAAAACATTCAGTACTTC. Combining the CDR3 with reference TRBV19 and TRBJ2-4 gives the whole variable domain DGGITQSPKYLFRKEGQNVTLSCEQNLNHDAMYWYRQDPGQGLRLIYYSQIVNDFQKGDIAEGYSVSREKKESFPLTVTSAQKNPTAFYLCASSPKGTGLRAKNIQYFGAGTRLSVL.